The sequence of this T cell receptor (beta chain) was determined in a study of blood T cell repertoires in COVID-19. Germline V gene lookup returns CDR1 LNHDA and CDR2 SQIVND (reference sequence). The V gene lost 3 bases and the J gene lost 0 bases, with 9 bases spanning the gap. The CDR3 sequence is 14 residues long. Categorization into cohorts depended on clinical history that participants reported. TCRdb keeps only in-frame clones here, not all; method: immunoSEQ multiplex PCR. This table has 250,000 to 300,000 clones, about 93% appearing once. The rearrangement joins TRBV19 to TRBJ2-7; D unclear. The clonotype comes from a woman aged 25-40 years who had recovered from COVID-19. The source material was PBMCs or T cells enriched from blood (not recorded which). CDR3 residues: CASSIKRHSYEQYF. The CDR3 coding sequence is TGTGCCAGTAGTATTAAGCGTCACTCCTACGAGCAGTACTTC.